The 2 T cell receptor beta chains below all came from one sample that was sequenced in a study of blood T cell repertoires in COVID-19. Assay: immunoSEQ multiplex PCR; the TCRdb copy retains only in-frame clones and omits some. The table has approximately 200,000 clones, around 80% seen once; the top ten hold 4.5% to 6%. The sample consisted of peripheral blood. The receptors derive from a woman aged 55-75 years who had recovered from COVID-19.

The rearrangement joins TRBV4-1 to TRBJ2-7; TRBD1 aligns across 9 bases. The germline CDR1 and CDR2 sequences are MGHRA and YSYEKL. The CDR3 covers 14 residues. J lost 2 bases, V lost 4 bases, and 3 bases had no gene match. The CDR3 here is CASSRDRGTYEQYF. In nucleotides, the CDR3 is TGCGCCAGCAGCCGCGACAGGGGGACCTACGAGCAGTACTTC.

V gene TRBV11-2 combines with J gene TRBJ2-4; 8 nucleotides match TRBD2. J lost 6 bases, V lost 2 bases, and 12 bases had no gene match. The CDR3 sequence is 17 residues long. CDR1 is SGHAT, CDR2 FQNNGV, per germline. The DNA for the CDR3 is TGTGCCAGCAGCTTAAGCGGGGGCTTACTTGGGGGAAACATTCAGTACTTC. Its translation: CASSLSGGLLGGNIQYF. The entire variable domain, with the rest obtained from reference TRBV11-2 and TRBJ2-4, is as follows: EAGVAQSPRYKIIEKRQSVAFWCNPISGHATLYWYQQILGQGPKLLIQFQNNGVVDDSQLPKDRFSAERLKGVDSTLKIQPAKLEDSAVYLCASSLSGGLLGGNIQYFGAGTRLSVL.